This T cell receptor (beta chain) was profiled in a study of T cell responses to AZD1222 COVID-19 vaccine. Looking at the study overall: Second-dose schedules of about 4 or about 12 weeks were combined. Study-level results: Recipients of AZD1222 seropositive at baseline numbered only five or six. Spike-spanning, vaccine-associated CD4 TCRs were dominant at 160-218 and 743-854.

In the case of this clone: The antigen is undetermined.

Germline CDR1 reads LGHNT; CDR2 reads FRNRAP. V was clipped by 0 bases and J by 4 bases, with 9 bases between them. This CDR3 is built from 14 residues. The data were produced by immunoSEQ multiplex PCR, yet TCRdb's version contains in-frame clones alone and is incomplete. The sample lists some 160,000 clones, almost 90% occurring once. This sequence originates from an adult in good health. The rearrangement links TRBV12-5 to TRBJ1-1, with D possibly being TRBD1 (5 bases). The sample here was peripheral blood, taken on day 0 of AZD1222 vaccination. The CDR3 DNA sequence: TGTGCTAGTGGTTTGGTAGGGCAGGGCACTGAAGCTTTCTTT. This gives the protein CASGLVGQGTEAFF.